Listed here are 26 T cell receptor beta chains from one sample, sequenced in a study of shared clonotypes between healthy human individuals. Sequencing was performed with immunoSEQ multiplex PCR; in TCRdb, only in-frame clones are kept and a portion is missing. The table shows some 2 million clones, with about 95% occurring only once. Naive CD8 cells comprised CD45RO-negative, CCR7-positively selected cells, excluding terminally differentiated effector memory CD45RA+ cells. The sample consisted of naive CD8+ T cells sorted from blood. Receptors originate from a man in his late teens or twenties in good health.

The chain couples TRBV5-1 to TRBJ1-1; 9 bases line up with TRBD1. Germline CDR1 reads SGHRS; CDR2 reads YFSETQ. The J segment lost 2 bases and the V segment lost 4 bases, leaving 12 bases of the junction unmatched. The CDR3 has 17 residues. Here the CDR3 reads CASSLRPETGGNTEAFF. In DNA form, the CDR3 reads TGCGCCAGCAGCCTGAGGCCCGAGACAGGGGGTAACACTGAAGCTTTCTTT.

The V and J genes are TRBV19 and TRBJ1-2, with 7 bases lining up with TRBD1. The V gene end was trimmed by 4 bases and the J gene end by 10 bases; junction bases not matched to a gene: 9. Germline V gives CDR1 LNHDA, CDR2 SQIVND (reference sequence). This CDR3 is built from 13 residues. The DNA for the CDR3 is TGTGCCAGTAGTACGGGGACAGCGACTTACTACACCTTC. Translation gives CASSTGTATYYTF.

The chain combines TRBV6-1 with TRBJ1-2; D remains unclear. Deletions cut 3 bases from V and 10 bases from J, with 9 bases between. CDR3 length: 11 amino acids. Per the germline V gene, CDR1 is MNHNS and CDR2 is SASEGT. The CDR3 bases are TGTGCCAGCAGTGACTTTCTTGACTACACCTTC. This encodes CASSDFLDYTF.

This clone was found once. This chain connects TRBV10-3 to TRBJ2-3; 9 bases align to TRBD2. Germline loops: CDR1 ENHRY, CDR2 SYGVKD. The V and J ends lost 0 bases and 1 base, in that order; junction bases with no gene match: 5. The CDR3 extends over 17 amino acids. The CDR3 here is CAISESVKREGTDTQYF. In DNA, the CDR3 is TGTGCCATCAGTGAGTCAGTGAAGCGGGAGGGCACAGATACGCAGTATTTT.

V is TRBV27 and J is TRBJ2-2; TRBD1 aligns across 8 bases. Trimming took 7 bases from V and 6 from J; bases not matched to a gene: 7. CDR3 length equals 14 residues. Germline V CDR1 and CDR2: MNHEY, SMNVEV (reference sequence). This CDR3 reads CASTPQGAAGELFF. CDR3 coding DNA: TGTGCCAGCACACCTCAGGGGGCTGCCGGGGAGCTGTTTTTT.

CDR3 DNA sequence: TGTGCCAGCAAAGACAGGGAGTACGAGCAGTACTTC. This codes for CASKDREYEQYF. The chain uses TRBV6-1 and TRBJ2-7; the match to TRBD1 covers 7 bases. Germline V gene lookup returns CDR1 MNHNS and CDR2 SASEGT. There are 12 residues in the CDR3. The V segment lost 7 bases and the J segment 4 bases; nucleotides outside the gene matches: 4.

The chain employs TRBV28 and TRBJ2-5; TRBD1 aligns across 10 bases. Germline V CDR1 and CDR2: MDHEN, SYDVKM. V lost 5 bases to trimming and J lost 2 bases; unmatched junction nucleotides: 8. The CDR3 has 16 amino acids. CDR3 region: CASSPAWDRGQETQYF. Here the CDR3 DNA reads TGTGCCAGCAGTCCCGCGTGGGACAGGGGACAAGAGACCCAGTACTTC.

V is TRBV7-8 and J is TRBJ2-7; a possible D gene is TRBD1 (6 bases). The germline gives CDR1 SGHVS, CDR2 FQNEAQ. The CDR3 contains 13 residues. Trimming removed 5 bases at V and 3 bases at J, with 11 bases between. The CDR3, as DNA: TGTGCCAGCAGCGAGGACAGAGACTACGAGCAGTACTTC. Protein product: CASSEDRDYEQYF.

V is TRBV7-9 and J is TRBJ1-6; 7 bases are a match to TRBD1. The CDR3 is made up of 14 amino acids. Trimming removed 1 base from V and 8 bases from J; junction bases left unmatched: 2. Germline V gene data show CDR1 as SEHNR and CDR2 as FQNEAQ (reference sequence). The CDR3 protein is CASSLGQGYSPLHF. The CDR3 DNA follows: TGTGCCAGCAGCTTAGGACAGGGCTATTCACCCCTCCACTTT. The full variable domain, completed using reference TRBV7-9 and TRBJ1-6, is DTGVSQNPRHKITKRGQNVTFRCDPISEHNRLYWYRQTLGQGPEFLTYFQNEAQLEKSRLLSDRFSAERPKGSFSTLEIQRTEQGDSAMYLCASSLGQGYSPLHFGNGTRLTVT.

This clone turned up a few times. This chain connects TRBV6-5 to TRBJ2-7; 13 bases match TRBD2. The CDR3 has 16 residues. Germline lookup yields CDR1 MNHEY and CDR2 SVGAGI. The J segment lost 7 bases and the V segment lost 4 bases, leaving 10 bases of the junction unmatched. The CDR3 reads CASSSRLAGGLLEQYF. The DNA for the CDR3 is TGTGCCAGCAGTTCGCGACTAGCGGGGGGTCTCCTGGAGCAGTACTTC.

This CDR3 is CAWSRRTELNEKLFF. For the CDR3, the DNA is TGTGCCTGGAGTCGCAGGACGGAACTTAATGAAAAACTGTTTTTT. The V and J genes are TRBV30 and TRBJ1-4; D remains unclear. Trimming shortened V by 2 bases and J by 4 bases, and 14 bases separated the two germline ends. The CDR3 runs to 15 residues. Germline V CDR1 and CDR2: GTSNPN, SVGIG (reference sequence).

This sequence joins TRBV27 and TRBJ2-1, with D tentatively TRBD1 (5 bases). The CDR3 is made up of 15 amino acids. Between the trimmed V and J ends, which lost 8 bases and 5 bases, there was a span of 19 bases. CDR1 and CDR2 from the germline V gene are MNHEY and SMNVEV (reference sequence). CDR3: CASAPFQGRNNEQFF. Written as DNA, the CDR3 is TGTGCCAGCGCACCTTTCCAGGGTAGGAACAATGAGCAGTTCTTC.

The V and J genes are TRBV5-4 and TRBJ1-3; D might be TRBD1 (6 bases). Trimming left V 6 bases short and J 0 bases short, with 10 bases between. Germline V gives CDR1 SGHNT, CDR2 YYREEE (reference sequence). The CDR3 has 14 residues. CDR3 nucleotide sequence: TGTGCCAGCACCACAGGGAGCTCTGGAAACACCATATATTTT. It codes for CASTTGSSGNTIYF.

This rearrangement joins TRBV7-9 to TRBJ2-7; 8 bases fit TRBD2. V was clipped by 5 bases and J by 1 base; unmatched bases: 10. Germline V gene sequence: CDR1 SEHNR, CDR2 FQNEAQ (reference sequence). The CDR3 is 16 amino acids. CDR3 protein: CASSPSGLAGSYEQYF. The CDR3 coding sequence is TGTGCCAGCAGCCCCTCAGGTCTAGCGGGTTCCTACGAGCAGTACTTC. Together with reference TRBV7-9 and TRBJ2-7, the CDR3 gives the full variable domain: DTGVSQNPRHKITKRGQNVTFRCDPISEHNRLYWYRQTLGQGPEFLTYFQNEAQLEKSRLLSDRFSAERPKGSFSTLEIQRTEQGDSAMYLCASSPSGLAGSYEQYFGPGTRLTVT.

The V gene is TRBV9, the J gene TRBJ1-2; TRBD1 matches 12 bases. Germline CDR1 SGDLS, CDR2 YYNGEE. Trimming cost V 4 bases and J 8 bases; bases outside gene matches: 6. The CDR3 is 14 residues long. CDR3 in amino acids: CASSSGQGANGYTF. CDR3 nucleotide sequence: TGTGCCAGCAGCTCGGGACAGGGGGCGAACGGCTACACCTTC.

CDR3 protein: CASSLGGQLQETQYF. CDR3 DNA sequence: TGTGCCAGCAGCTTAGGGGGACAGTTACAAGAGACCCAGTACTTC. V usage is TRBV7-6 and J usage is TRBJ2-5; 7 bases map to TRBD1. The V gene's germline CDR1 is SGHVS and CDR2 FNYEAQ. The V segment lost 1 base and the J segment 2 bases; nucleotides outside the gene matches: 4. The CDR3 runs to 15 residues.

This clone has a single count. V gene TRBV5-6 combines with J gene TRBJ2-1; the D gene is possibly TRBD2 (6 bases). In germline, CDR1 is SGHDT, CDR2 YYEEEE. Trimming cost V 4 bases and J 3 bases, with 17 bases left between them. The CDR3 extends over 16 amino acids. CDR3 in DNA: TGTGCCAGCAGCCCCCAGTGGGCTAGCGTCTACAATGAGCAGTTCTTC. Amino acid sequence: CASSPQWASVYNEQFF.

This rearrangement joins TRBV7-6 to TRBJ2-7; 12 bases map to TRBD1. Germline CDR1 SGHVS, CDR2 FNYEAQ. V was pared by 4 bases and J by 4 bases, with 5 bases of the junction left unmatched. This CDR3 region has 15 residues. The CDR3 loop is CASSSGQGAGYEQYF. DNA of the CDR3: TGTGCCAGCAGCTCGGGACAGGGGGCGGGATACGAGCAGTACTTC.

The chain is built from TRBV2 and TRBJ1-4; TRBD1 matches at 7 bases. In germline, CDR1 is SNHLY, CDR2 FYNNEI. This CDR3 has 12 residues. Losses at the gene ends were 8 bases for V and 6 bases for J; bases not matched to a gene: 3. The CDR3 reads CASGQADEKLFF. CDR3 DNA sequence: TGTGCCAGCGGACAGGCCGATGAAAAACTGTTTTTT.

J is TRBJ1-2 and V is TRBV14; TRBD1 might be the D (5 bases). The CDR3 is 13 amino acids. Trimming stripped 7 bases from V and 8 bases from J, with 17 bases between. Germline V gives CDR1 SGHDN, CDR2 FVKESK. CDR3: CASKSMQGGGYTF. The CDR3 DNA is TGTGCCAGCAAATCAATGCAGGGAGGCGGCTACACCTTC.

As regards this clone: The sample carries other DNA sequences with the same CDR3. This sequence joins TRBV7-9 and TRBJ2-2; D is unclear. Trimming cost V 3 bases and J 6 bases, with 5 bases left between them. Germline loops: CDR1 SEHNR, CDR2 FQNEAQ (reference sequence). The CDR3 contains 12 residues. Here the CDR3 reads CASSLIPGELFF. The DNA for the CDR3 is TGTGCCAGCAGCTTGATCCCCGGGGAGCTGTTTTTT. Full variable domain (rest looked up from reference TRBV7-9 and TRBJ2-2): DTGVSQNPRHKITKRGQNVTFRCDPISEHNRLYWYRQTLGQGPEFLTYFQNEAQLEKSRLLSDRFSAERPKGSFSTLEIQRTEQGDSAMYLCASSLIPGELFFGEGSRLTVL.

V gene TRBV30 combines with J gene TRBJ1-1; unclear D gene. Trimming took 4 bases from V and 2 from J, leaving 5 bases between them. Germline CDR1 reads GTSNPN; CDR2 reads SVGIG (reference sequence). The CDR3 contains 11 residues. DNA of the CDR3: TGTGCCTGGACCGACAACACTGAAGCTTTCTTT. It codes for CAWTDNTEAFF.

V and J are TRBV7-9 and TRBJ2-1, with 12 bases that match TRBD2. Germline assignment: CDR1 SEHNR and CDR2 FQNEAQ (reference sequence). The length of the CDR3 is 15 residues. The junction had 6 bases not matched to a gene; V was cut back by 3 bases and J by 9 bases. In nucleotides, the CDR3 is TGTGCCAGCAGCTTGTCTACTAGCGGGAGGAGTGAGCAGTTCTTC. It encodes CASSLSTSGRSEQFF.

CDR3 in amino acids: CASSNRGPNYGYTF. DNA of the CDR3: TGTGCCAGCAGTAATAGGGGGCCAAACTATGGCTACACCTTC. The gene calls are TRBV27 and TRBJ1-2, with 7 bases aligning to TRBD1. The CDR3 has 14 amino acids. CDR1 is MNHEY and CDR2 is SMNVEV in the germline V gene (reference sequence). Unmatched junction bases numbered 5, after V lost 5 bases and J lost 2 bases.

V is TRBV28 and J is TRBJ2-3, with unresolved D. V lost 3 bases and J lost 2, with 12 bases in between. This CDR3 contains 15 residues. Germline CDR1 MDHEN, CDR2 SYDVKM. CDR3 DNA sequence: TGTGCCAGCAGTTTTCATGGCGGCTTCACAGATACGCAGTATTTT. Its protein is CASSFHGGFTDTQYF.

This chain uses TRBV6-6 with TRBJ2-5, with TRBD1 as a possible D gene (6 bases). The ends were cut back, 6 bases at V and 4 bases at J, with 15 bases in the middle. Looked up from germline, CDR1 is MNHNY and CDR2 is SVGAGI (reference sequence). The CDR3 totals 14 residues. CDR3: CASSGPDSTETQYF. In DNA, the CDR3 is TGTGCCAGCAGCGGACCGGACAGCACAGAGACCCAGTACTTC.